The source of this TCR beta chain is a study of T cells in localized non-small cell lung cancer. This clone was seen only a few times. Germline V gives CDR1 LNHDA, CDR2 SQIVND (reference sequence). The CDR3 consists of 13 residues. Trimming took off 3 bases at V and 5 bases at J, with 9 bases between the two ends. The data were produced by immunoSEQ multiplex PCR, yet TCRdb's version contains in-frame clones alone and is incomplete. The sample shows about 54,000 clones, around 83% of them seen only once. The specimen comprised peripheral blood, sampled before any cancer treatment. This sequence was found in a female donor of 60 years or more with stage II squamous cell lung carcinoma. The V call is TRBV19, the J call TRBJ2-3, with D unresolved. The CDR3: CASSIKGKDTQYF. The CDR3 nucleotides are TGTGCCAGTAGTATCAAAGGGAAAGATACGCAGTATTTT.